The TCR beta chain under discussion was sequenced for a study of T cell responses to AZD1222 COVID-19 vaccine. This CDR3 comprises 18 residues. The V gene's germline CDR1 is SGHRS and CDR2 YFSETQ. Trimming removed 0 bases from V and 9 bases from J; junction bases left unmatched: 16. Generated by immunoSEQ multiplex PCR, the TCRdb table keeps only in-frame clones and is missing some. In the table there are 100,000 to 150,000 clones, around 90% of which are singletons. The sequence derives from an adult in good health. The sample was peripheral blood, taken on day 0 of AZD1222 vaccination. The chain joins TRBV5-1 to TRBJ2-1; 9 bases line up with TRBD2. DNA of the CDR3: TGCGCCAGCAGCTTGGCCTTTAGCGGGAGCAGGAAGGGACCTGAGCAGTTCTTC. Amino acid sequence: CASSLAFSGSRKGPEQFF.